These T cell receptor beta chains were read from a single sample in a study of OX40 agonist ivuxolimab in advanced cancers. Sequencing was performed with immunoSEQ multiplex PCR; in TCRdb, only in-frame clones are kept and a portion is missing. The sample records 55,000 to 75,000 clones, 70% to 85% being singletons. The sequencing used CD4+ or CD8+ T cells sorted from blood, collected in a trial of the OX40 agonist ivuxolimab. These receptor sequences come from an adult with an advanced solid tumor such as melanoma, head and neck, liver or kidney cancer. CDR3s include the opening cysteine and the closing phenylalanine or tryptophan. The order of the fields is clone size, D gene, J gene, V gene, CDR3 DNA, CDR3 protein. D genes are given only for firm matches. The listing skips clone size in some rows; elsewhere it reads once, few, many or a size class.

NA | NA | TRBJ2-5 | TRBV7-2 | TGTGCCAGCAGCTTAGCGTTTGCGGAAGAGACCCAGTACTTC | CASSLAFAEETQYF
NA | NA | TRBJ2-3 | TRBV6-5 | TGTGCCAGCAGTTACGGCCCCCACGCAGATACGCAGTATTTT | CASSYGPHADTQYF
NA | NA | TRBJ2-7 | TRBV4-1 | TGCGCCAGCAGCCTCTCCGGGCTCAACAACGAGCAGTACTTC | CASSLSGLNNEQYF
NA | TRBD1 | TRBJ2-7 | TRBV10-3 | TGTGCCATCAGTGAATGGCAGGGGGAAGGGGACGAGCAGTACTTC | CAISEWQGEGDEQYF
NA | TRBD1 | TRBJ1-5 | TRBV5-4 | TGTGCCAGCAGCCTAGACAGGGACGAGCCCCAGCATTTT | CASSLDRDEPQHF
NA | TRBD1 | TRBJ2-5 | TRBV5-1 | TGCGCCAGCAGCCCCTTAACAGGGGGCGGCGGGGAGACCCAGTACTTC | CASSPLTGGGGETQYF
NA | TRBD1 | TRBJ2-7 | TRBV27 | TGTGCCAGCAGTATTCCGGGACAGGGTCGTTACGAGCAGTACTTC | CASSIPGQGRYEQYF
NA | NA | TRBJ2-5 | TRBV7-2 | TGTGCCAGCAGCTTAGCGGGGGTTCAAGAGACCCAGTACTTC | CASSLAGVQETQYF
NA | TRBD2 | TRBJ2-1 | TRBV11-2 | TGTGCCAGCAGCTTAGTTCGGGGGGGCGAGCAGTTCTTC | CASSLVRGGEQFF
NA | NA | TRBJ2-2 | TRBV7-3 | TGTGCCAGCAGCTTAGAAGCGCCGAACACCGGGGAGCTGTTTTTT | CASSLEAPNTGELFF
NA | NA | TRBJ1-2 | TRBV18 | TGTGCCAGCTCACCACCGGTCGTCACTAACTATGGCTACACCTTC | CASSPPVVTNYGYTF
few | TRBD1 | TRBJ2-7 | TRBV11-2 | TGTGCCAGCAGCGCCTACAGGGGTTACGAGCAGTACTTC | CASSAYRGYEQYF
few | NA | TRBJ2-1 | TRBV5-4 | TGTGCCAGCAGCTTGGGTGGGAGCTCCTACAATGAGCAGTTCTTC | CASSLGGSSYNEQFF
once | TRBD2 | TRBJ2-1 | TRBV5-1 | TGCGCCAGCAGCTTCGGTGATAGCGGGACCTACAATGAGCAGTTCTTC | CASSFGDSGTYNEQFF
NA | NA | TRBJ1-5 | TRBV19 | TGTGCCAGTAGTATAGTAAGGGGGGCACATCAGCCCCAGCATTTT | CASSIVRGAHQPQHF
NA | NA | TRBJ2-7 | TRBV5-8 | TGTGCCAGCAGCGAACCACAGGGACTCTCCTACGAGCAGTACTTC | CASSEPQGLSYEQYF
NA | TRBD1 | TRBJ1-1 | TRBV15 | TGTGCCACCAGCAGAGGCAGGGGGACTGAAGCTTTCTTT | CATSRGRGTEAFF
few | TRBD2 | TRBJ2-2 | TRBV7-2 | TGTGCCAGCAGCTTAGGTCCAGGGACTAGAACCGGGGAGCTGTTTTTT | CASSLGPGTRTGELFF